This record looks at one T cell receptor beta chain sequence and its context. The antigen this receptor binds is unknown. The sample holds no much larger clone one base away, and base qualities are not on file. The cohort consisted of more than 650 healthy bone marrow donors. At the time of sampling, every cohort member was nominally healthy, though immune exposures that went unrecorded were likely present. The donor was CMV seronegative and was included in the group of about 350 seronegative cohort members. A peripheral blood sample was collected from each donor, and TCR beta sequencing was performed on peripheral blood mononuclear cells. The Qiagen DNeasy Blood Extraction Kit was used to extract genomic DNA from the blood cell samples. This entry comes from a study of cytomegalovirus exposure and HLA in healthy donors (dated by TCRdb to about 2017). The study in broad terms: According to an earlier analysis of 550 to 750 of the donors, roughly 180 million T cells yielded 117 million unique TCR beta sequences and about 280 Gb of sequence data. An early release covering some 640 HLA-typed donors comprised about 290 gigabases of sequencing data and approximately 80 million unique TCR sequences. The genetic ancestry cluster associated with self-reported Caucasian donors included around 76% of the approximately 410 genotyped donors. The study aimed to test whether cataloging public T cell receptors could reveal signatures of past pathogen exposure. The study used immunosequencing to profile the T cell repertoires of 670 or so subjects and linked those repertoires to cytomegalovirus serostatus. In addition to the first cohort of 666 subjects, a separate validation cohort of 120 different subjects was used. High-throughput TCR immunosequencing, statistical association of individual TCRs with disease status, and machine learning were combined to predict cytomegalovirus infection status. In a later analysis, previously published TCR beta repertoires from fewer than 750 donors were re-analyzed and high-resolution HLA genotyping was added so that TCR occurrence patterns could be studied. The later analysis used no new phenotypic data to find candidate immune exposures, relying instead on TCR beta sequences and their occurrence across donors. An earlier analysis of nearly 600 of the donors applied high-throughput TCR beta sequencing to assess whether each TCR beta V gene segment acted as functional or pseudogenic. Donor age, sex, ethnicity and CMV serostatus were compiled alongside the repertoire data. Genome-wide SNP genotypes for about 60% of the roughly 700 donors were used in a later genetic analysis, which treated that subset as a discovery cohort. Every discovery cohort repertoire had been produced on one sequencing platform. Both class I and class II loci were covered by HLA typing, at four-digit resolution. The number of donors typed differed by locus, with 629-630 for A, B, C, DRB1 and DQB1, around 500 for DQA1, approximately 570 for DPA1, and 472 for DPB1. Because of strong linkage in the cohort, five DR-DQ haplotypes were treated as single units for association and clustering. Across under 500 genotyped donors of the cohort, an average of about 250,000 unique TCR beta nucleotide sequences per donor were sequenced, and approximately 19% of those sequences were non-productive.

CDR1 and CDR2, per the germline V gene, are SQVTM and ANQGSEA. Trimmed from V: 6 bases; trimmed from J: 6 bases; junction bases lacking a gene match: 6. Taken from cysteine to phenylalanine, the CDR3 has 14 residues. This entry keeps only the CDR3 DNA: 42 bases, framed from base 1. The library was produced with the immunoSEQ multiplex PCR assay. For the multiplex PCR, a mixture combining 60 forward primers for TCR Vbeta segments and 13 reverse primers for TCR Jbeta segments was used. A multiplex PCR assay on genomic DNA amplified the CDR3 region of rearranged TCR beta genes. The Illumina HiSeq System was used to sequence the amplified TCR beta libraries as 87-base-pair reads. The published analysis was carried out like this. A later analysis tallied around 87 million unique TCR beta chains across the 666 repertoires, and approximately 12 million of those chains were shared by two or more donors. Raw reads were error-corrected and collapsed into unique sequences with a nearest-neighbor algorithm that merged closely related sequences to remove PCR and sequencing errors. Alignment of CDR3 sequences to IMGT reference sequences was used to assign V, D and J gene segments. Each retained sequence needed at least a six-nucleotide match to both a V gene segment and a J gene segment. A rearrangement counted as productive if the CDR3 had no stop codons and remained in frame with V and J, and every other rearrangement counted as non-productive. CDR3 was defined according to IMGT convention as the region running from the second conserved V-encoded cysteine to the conserved J-encoded phenylalanine. In an earlier analysis of roughly 580 of the donors, sequences lacking an unambiguous match to a single V gene segment were excluded. In an earlier analysis of several hundred of the donors, a V segment was called functional when productive rearrangements were above 56.7%, and segregating when the standard deviation between donors exceeded 5%. A statistical classification framework was built to diagnose cytomegalovirus status from the catalog of TCR beta chain sequences. V and J gene assignment, in a later analysis, came from comparing TCR nucleotide sequences with IMGT/GENE-DB human TR gene sequences. Using the TCRdist pipeline, a later analysis assigned CDR3 sequences along with most-parsimonious VDJ recombination scenarios. In a later analysis, every TCR beta chain was defined by the combination of its CDR3 amino acid sequence and its V-gene family, and reads without a unique V-gene family were dropped. In a later analysis, 450 to 600 highly shared, low-generation-probability nucleotide sequences were removed to address suspected cross-contamination and a sequencing artifact. For each public chain, a later analysis derived a clonal expansion index from normalized ranks of inferred template counts within each repertoire. A later analysis computed generation probabilities with a VDJ recombination model fitted to out-of-frame rearrangements, and checked the results against IGoR. A later analysis scored TCR-TCR, TCR-HLA and TCR-CMV co-occurrence with hypergeometric tests, applying a repertoire-size bias correction to TCR pairs. In a later analysis, false discovery rates were estimated by permuting HLA or CMV assignments 20 times. In a later analysis, co-occurring TCRs were grouped with DBSCAN, and TCRdist sequence similarity was added when clustering was performed within HLA-allele-positive subsets. Co-occurrence clustering excluded repertoires with fewer than 30,000 or more than 120,000 public chains, plus five with anomalous nucleotide sharing. In TCRdb, the immuneACCESS table is reduced to in-frame sequences with V and J assigned. These tables do not hold every clone; where another copy was compared, an unresolved V gene accounts for under half, and the others remain unexplained. V and J calls plus clone size are reproduced from that table; the DNA served to infer D and trimming. In this sample the table shows over 130,000 clones, around 59% of which occur a single time. Approximately 1.7% of the sample is held by the ten biggest clonotypes.

Study-level results and caveats: Across donors, most TCR sequences were observed very rarely, whereas some public TCRs were present in many individuals. The cohort was sequenced for TCR beta chains only, and without alpha or paired-chain data the features that could be detected were limited. Correlated functional status among segregating V segments might be attributable to linkage disequilibrium, but an unknown experimental factor could not be ruled out. A few of the identified cytomegalovirus-associated TCR beta chains were confirmed in vitro to be specific for cytomegalovirus antigens. In a later analysis, HLA-associated TCR beta chains showed more clonal expansion and lower generation probabilities than non-associated chains that were equally common. A later analysis found that most CMV-associated TCR beta chains appeared HLA-restricted, with HLA associations seemingly driven largely by CMV exposure. A later genetic analysis reported fewer N-insertions in productive TCRs among donors in an Asian-associated ancestry cluster than the roughly 700-donor mean. Because counts were too low, about 17 rarely observed V segments, including chromosome 9 orphons, were excluded from the earlier analysis of 587 of the donors. In a later analysis, 15,000 to 20,000 TCR beta sequences were associated with specific HLA alleles at a false discovery rate of 0.05. Presence/absence analyses assumed roughly uniform sequencing depth across donors, an assumption that may not hold. A further reported finding was that TCR beta sequences accurately predicted the HLA-A and HLA-B alleles for most subjects in the first cohort. The only immune exposure information available for the cohort was CMV serostatus. The classifier was reported to diagnose cytomegalovirus status with high specificity and sensitivity in both the original and validation cohorts. The study listed 164 TCR beta chains as associated with cytomegalovirus. An earlier analysis of around 540 of the donors showed that most TCR beta V segments appeared in productive rearrangements either about 87% or about 30% of the time, which broadly matched IMGT annotations. Because the 87-base-pair reads could not distinguish some IMGT-functional V segments, including TRBV6-2 and TRBV6-3, those segments were excluded. Because HLA typing was unavailable for some donors at each locus, only the typed subset was used in association tests. According to the authors, the approach could potentially be generalized to other disease states and immunological phenotypes. According to a later analysis, TCR association rates differed among HLA loci, with DRB1 alleles showing the most associated TCRs and HLA-C alleles showing the fewest. A later genetic analysis associated a missense DCLRE1C variant with V-gene and J-gene trimming of TCR beta chains, and an independent cohort replicated the association. A cluster of highly shared sequence variants was judged likely to represent a technical artifact of the sequencing pipeline. In a later analysis, several top co-occurrence clusters were reported to appear linked to parvovirus B19, influenza, CMV and Epstein-Barr virus. When HLA alleles, especially DR and DQ, strongly co-occurred, attributing TCR associations to individual alleles was difficult.

The sequenced sample was PBMCs. This clonotype was sampled from a male donor in good health and CMV-seronegative. The receptor chain draws on TRBV29-1 and TRBJ2-2; 11 bases in between match TRBD1. At the DNA level, the sequence is TGCAGCGTCGACCCGGGACAGGGGGCCGGGGAGCTGTTTTTT. Its protein reads: CSVDPGQGAGELFF.